The 19 T cell receptor beta chains below were found in one sample sequenced in a study of response to subunit inactivated influenza vaccine. Via MiXCR, TCRdb re-called the RT-PCR reads, giving one row per CDR3 protein. The sample yields approximately 480,000 distinct CDR3 sequences, 11% seen once. The sample was PBMCs from blood, taken about 6 weeks after vaccination. The receptors were sampled from a man aged 45-65 years who received an inactivated influenza vaccine.

This clonotype was detected ten times or more. V usage is TRBV11-2 and J usage is TRBJ1-6; TRBD1 matches 7 bases. Germline loops: CDR1 SGHAT, CDR2 FQNNGV. CDR3 length: 13 residues. J lost 6 bases, V lost 7 bases, and 3 bases had no gene match. The CDR3 sequence is CASKGQPNSPLHF. Written as DNA, the CDR3 is TGTGCCAGCAAGGGACAGCCTAATTCACCCCTCCACTTT.

The chain couples TRBV7-2 to TRBJ2-3; no clear D. V gave up 1 base and J gave up 2 bases, with 10 bases separating them. The CDR3 consists of 15 residues. From germline, CDR1 is SGHTA and CDR2 FQGNSA. The CDR3 protein is CASSLVRTVTDTQYF. The CDR3 DNA is TGTGCCAGCAGCTTAGTCAGGACCGTCACAGATACGCAGTATTTT.

This clonotype was seen repeatedly, ten times or more. The CDR3 bases are TGTGCCACCAGCTTTAGCCGGACCGGGGAGCTGTTTTTT. Protein sequence: CATSFSRTGELFF. The V gene is TRBV15, the J gene TRBJ2-2; D not certain. The germline gives CDR1 LNHNV, CDR2 YYDKDF (reference sequence). V was pared by 5 bases and J by 5 bases, with 9 bases between. The CDR3 has 13 residues. The whole variable domain, filled in from reference TRBV15 and TRBJ2-2, reads DAMVIQNPRYQVTQFGKPVTLSCSQTLNHNVMYWYQQKSSQAPKLLFHYYDKDFNNEADTPDNFQSRRPNTSFCFLDIRSPGLGDTAMYLCATSFSRTGELFFGEGSRLTVL.

This clonotype was detected only a few times. The chain has TRBV5-1 and TRBJ1-1, with no clear D. Germline CDR1 is SGHRS and CDR2 is YFSETQ. With 6 bases removed from V and 0 bases from J, the gap between germline ends came to 15 bases. This CDR3 has 15 residues. The CDR3 here is CASNSGPAMNTEAFF. CDR3 in DNA: TGCGCCAGCAACTCTGGGCCGGCCATGAACACTGAAGCTTTCTTT.

This clonotype was detected a few times. The chain has TRBV6-5 and TRBJ1-1; D remains ambiguous. Trimming left V 4 bases short and J 4 bases short, with 13 bases between. The CDR3 sequence is 14 residues long. Germline values: CDR1 MNHEY, CDR2 SVGAGI. CDR3 in amino acids: CASSSQPGFTEAFF. CDR3 DNA sequence: TGTGCCAGCAGTTCTCAGCCAGGTTTCACTGAAGCTTTCTTT.

This clonotype was found many times. The chain couples TRBV5-5 to TRBJ2-3; weak D call: TRBD2 (5 bases). V was clipped by 2 bases and J by 0 bases, with 13 bases between them. Germline-derived CDR1 and CDR2 are SGHKS and YYEKEE (reference sequence). The CDR3 is made up of 16 amino acids. CDR3 DNA sequence: TGTGCCAGCAGCTTCGGCGGGCGGACTAGCACAGATACGCAGTATTTT. Its protein product is CASSFGGRTSTDTQYF.

This clonotype was seen more than once but under ten times. The rearrangement joins TRBV20-1 to TRBJ1-3, with D hard to call. The CDR3 has 15 residues. Germline V gives CDR1 DFQATT, CDR2 SNEGSKA (reference sequence). Trimming left V 0 bases short and J 2 bases short, with 11 bases between. CDR3 nucleotides: TGCAGTGCTAGAGATACCAACTCACCTGGAAACACCATATATTTT. Its protein is CSARDTNSPGNTIYF.

This clonotype was seen at least ten times. V gene TRBV20-1 combines with J gene TRBJ2-1; D may be TRBD2 (5 bases). This CDR3 comprises 13 residues. Germline V gene lookup returns CDR1 DFQATT and CDR2 SNEGSKA (reference sequence). V was cut by 2 bases and J by 8 bases, with 13 bases left in between. CDR3 region: CSARPGILYEQFF. The CDR3 nucleotides read TGCAGTGCTAGACCCGGGATCTTGTATGAGCAGTTCTTC.

This clonotype was counted at least ten times. J is TRBJ2-5 and V is TRBV10-3; TRBD2 agrees at 9 bases. Germline CDR1 reads ENHRY; CDR2 reads SYGVKD. The V gene end was trimmed by 4 bases and the J gene end by 2 bases; junction bases not matched to a gene: 8. The CDR3 covers 16 residues. The DNA for the CDR3 is TGTGCCATCAGTGCTCGGCTAGCGGGAAAACAAGAGACCCAGTACTTC. Protein: CAISARLAGKQETQYF.

This clonotype has at least ten counts. The chain uses TRBV5-1 and TRBJ1-2; D possibly corresponds to TRBD1 (6 bases). V was trimmed by 3 bases and J by 2 bases, leaving 11 bases between them. The CDR3 has 14 amino acids. Germline V gene data show CDR1 as SGHRS and CDR2 as YFSETQ. The CDR3 spells CASSSGGQNYGYTF. In nucleotides, the CDR3 is TGCGCCAGCAGCTCTGGGGGGCAGAACTATGGCTACACCTTC.

The chain is built from TRBV20-1 and TRBJ1-4; the match to TRBD1 covers 11 bases. This CDR3 has 14 residues. From germline, CDR1 is DFQATT and CDR2 SNEGSKA (reference sequence). J was trimmed by 7 bases and V by 6 bases; bases with no gene match: 7. The CDR3 reads CSAGQGARPEKLFF. CDR3 coding DNA: TGCAGTGCCGGACAGGGGGCGCGACCTGAAAAACTGTTTTTT.

The chain carries TRBV7-2 and TRBJ1-4, with D possibly being TRBD1 (6 bases). Trimming took 3 bases from V and 3 from J, leaving 8 bases between them. The CDR3 totals 14 residues. Germline V gene data show CDR1 as SGHTA and CDR2 as FQGNSA. Here the CDR3 reads CASSFSGANEKLFF. In DNA form, the CDR3 reads TGTGCCAGCAGCTTCTCAGGGGCTAATGAAAAACTGTTTTTT. Full variable domain (outside the CDR3, taken from reference TRBV7-2 and TRBJ1-4): GAGVSQSPSNKVTEKGKDVELRCDPISGHTALYWYRQSLGQGLEFLIYFQGNSAPDKSGLPSDRFSAERTGGSVSTLTIQRTQQEDSAVYLCASSFSGANEKLFFGSGTQLSVL.

This clonotype appeared many times. The V call is TRBV6-2 or TRBV6-3, the J call TRBJ2-7; D gene uncertain. The germline V gene has CDR1 MNHEY and CDR2 SVGEGT. Trimming cost V 7 bases and J 5 bases, with 9 bases left between them. The CDR3 has 11 amino acids. The CDR3 DNA follows: TGTGCCAGCACCTTATTTGACGAGCAGTACTTC. It codes for CASTLFDEQYF.

This clonotype was recorded many times. J is TRBJ1-4 and V is TRBV29-1; D ambiguous. CDR1 and CDR2 (germline): SQVTM, ANQGSEA. This CDR3 region has 14 residues. V lost 5 bases, J lost 6 bases, and 16 bases lay in between. CDR3 DNA sequence: TGCAGCGTTTTTTATCCAGGTCTGGATGAAAAACTGTTTTTT. Its protein product is CSVFYPGLDEKLFF.

The table lists this clonotype with a few counts. The chain couples TRBV6-1 to TRBJ1-1; D is possibly TRBD1 (6 bases). The germline V gene has CDR1 MNHNS and CDR2 SASEGT. CDR3 length equals 15 residues. V lost 6 bases and J 7 bases, leaving 21 bases between the germline ends. The CDR3 reads CASRIPGGAGLEAFF. CDR3 DNA sequence: TGTGCCAGCAGAATCCCGGGGGGGGCCGGACTTGAAGCTTTCTTT.

The gene calls are TRBV29-1 and TRBJ2-1; D remains ambiguous. V was clipped by 2 bases and J by 5 bases, with 13 bases between them. CDR1 SQVTM and CDR2 ANQGSEA come from the germline V gene. This CDR3 spans 14 amino acids. The CDR3 loop reads CSVEFRLGHNEQFF. The CDR3, as DNA: TGCAGCGTTGAATTTCGGCTAGGCCACAATGAGCAGTTCTTC.

This clonotype was observed at least ten times. The rearrangement joins TRBV9 to TRBJ2-1; unclear D gene. V was cut by 1 base and J by 4 bases, with 12 bases left in between. Germline loops: CDR1 SGDLS, CDR2 YYNGEE. CDR3 length: 15 residues. CDR3: CASSVWGLGYNEQFF. CDR3 DNA: TGTGCCAGCAGCGTATGGGGATTGGGTTACAATGAGCAGTTCTTC.

This clonotype was observed a few times. The chain uses TRBV12-3 or TRBV12-4 and TRBJ1-2; a weak D match, TRBD1 (5 bases). Trimming took 5 bases from V and 3 from J, leaving 13 bases between them. The CDR3 is 14 amino acids. The CDR3 bases are TGTGCCAGCAGTAAATGGAGACAGCACTATGGCTACACCTTC. This codes for CASSKWRQHYGYTF.

This clonotype has a count of ten or more. The chain uses TRBV28 and TRBJ1-2; the D gene is possibly TRBD1 (6 bases). The germline V gene has CDR1 MDHEN and CDR2 SYDVKM. Trimming pared 5 bases from V and 3 bases from J, leaving 22 bases between. The CDR3 has 17 amino acids. CDR3: CASSPADGGNKDYGYTF. CDR3 in DNA: TGTGCCAGCAGTCCTGCGGACGGGGGCAATAAGGACTATGGCTACACCTTC.